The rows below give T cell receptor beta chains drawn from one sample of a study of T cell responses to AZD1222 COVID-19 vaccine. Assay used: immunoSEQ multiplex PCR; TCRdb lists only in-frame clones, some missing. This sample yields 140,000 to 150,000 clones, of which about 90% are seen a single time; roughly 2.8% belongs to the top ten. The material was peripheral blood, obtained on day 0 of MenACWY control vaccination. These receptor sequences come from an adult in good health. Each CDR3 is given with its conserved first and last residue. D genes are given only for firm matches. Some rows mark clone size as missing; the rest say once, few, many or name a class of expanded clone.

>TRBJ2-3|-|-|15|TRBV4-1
CASSQVGVSTDTQYF
TGCGCCAGCAGCCAAGTGGGGGTTAGCACAGATACGCAGTATTTT
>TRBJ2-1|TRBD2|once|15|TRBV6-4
CASSRLAGNPSEQFF
TGTGCCAGCAGTAGACTAGCGGGGAACCCTTCTGAGCAGTTCTTC
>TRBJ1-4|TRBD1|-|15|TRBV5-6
CASSSRDRGNEKLFF
TGTGCCAGCAGCTCCCGGGACAGGGGTAATGAAAAACTGTTTTTT
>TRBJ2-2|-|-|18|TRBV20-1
CSASASGRNPLNTGELFF
TGCAGTGCTAGTGCCAGCGGCCGGAACCCCCTGAACACCGGGGAGCTGTTTTTT
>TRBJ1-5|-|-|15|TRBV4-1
CASSQISGSNQPQHF
TGCGCCAGCAGCCAGATTTCGGGGAGCAATCAGCCCCAGCATTTT
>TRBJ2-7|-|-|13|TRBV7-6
CASSLERNYEQYF
TGTGCCAGCAGCTTGGAGCGGAACTACGAGCAGTACTTC
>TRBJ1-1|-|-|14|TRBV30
CAWSVGAWDTEAFF
TGTGCCTGGAGTGTAGGTGCGTGGGACACTGAAGCTTTCTTT
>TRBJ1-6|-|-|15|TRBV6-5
CASSYSDTGVSPLHF
TGTGCCAGCAGTTACTCGGACACCGGGGTATCACCCCTCCACTTT
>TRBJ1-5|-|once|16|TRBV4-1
CASSQPSRGGREPQHF
TGCGCCAGCAGCCAACCCTCTCGGGGAGGCCGGGAGCCCCAGCATTTT
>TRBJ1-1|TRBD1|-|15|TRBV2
CASTIRDRGHTEAFF
TGTGCCAGCACAATCCGGGACAGGGGCCACACTGAAGCTTTCTTT
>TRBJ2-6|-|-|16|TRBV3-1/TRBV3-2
CASSRTPSSGANVLTF
TGTGCCAGCAGCCGGACACCTAGCTCTGGGGCCAACGTCCTGACTTTC
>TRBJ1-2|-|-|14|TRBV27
CASSPFQGIGGYTF
TGTGCCAGCAGTCCCTTTCAGGGGATAGGGGGCTACACCTTC
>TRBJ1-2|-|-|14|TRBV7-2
CASSLVGQNYGYTF
TGTGCCAGCAGCTTAGTAGGTCAGAACTATGGCTACACCTTC
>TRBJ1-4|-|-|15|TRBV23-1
CASSEFGTLSEKLFF
TGCGCCAGCAGCGAATTCGGGACCCTAAGCGAAAAACTGTTTTTT